This record looks at one TCR beta chain sequence and its context. The target antigen is unknown. After re-calling the 5' RACE reads, TCRdb lists one entry per CDR3 protein, DNA absent. This sample's clone table lists about 390,000 distinct CDR3 sequences. The entry originates in a study of T cells expressing NK-cell markers. Background on the study: Cells sorted as CD3+CD56+NKG2C+, CD3+CD56+NKG2C- and CD3+CD56-NKG2C+ T cells supplied the TCR beta repertoires. Among the eight sequenced donors, seven tested HCMV-seropositive and one tested seronegative. Whole-study results and caveats: The study found dominant NKG2C+ clonotypes at about 1.0-7.5% of CD8+ T cells in roughly six donors. In a few donors, these clonotypes also led the CD3+CD56-NKG2C+ fraction.

The sample comprised blood T cells: a sorted CD56 or NKG2C T cell subset, CD4+ or CD8+ T cells, or bulk PBMC T cells (not recorded which). The receptor's source is a woman between 50 and 59 years old in good health.

This CDR3 reads CASVAGLTDTQYF. V usage is TRBV12-3 or TRBV12-4 and J usage is TRBJ2-3; TCRdb indicates TRBD2, and absent DNA this call remains unverified. The CDR3 runs 13 residues.